This T cell receptor beta chain was found in a study of T-cell reconstitution after alpha-beta-depleted transplantation in children. CDR1 is MNHEY and CDR2 is SVGEGT in the germline V gene. V gave up 8 bases and J gave up 7 bases, with 14 bases separating them. There are 12 residues in the CDR3. Notes on the study in general: The main origin of T-cell counts and diversity one year after transplant was newly produced T cells. Several hundred graft clones that had expanded were reportedly the source of alpha-beta T cells about two months after transplant. For some patients, TCRbeta diversity was high at day 60 because of recipient T cells and thymic progenitors that survived.

This clonotype was seen only a few times. Its antigen is not known. Unique molecular identifiers were used in preparing the TCRbeta library. TCRdb reprocessed the PCR reads with MiXCR, giving one entry per CDR3 protein. The table includes around 490,000 distinct CDR3 sequences, 11% detected once. The sequence was obtained from a female patient between 2 and 10 years old who had a stem cell transplant for aplastic anemia, so the T cells may come from the graft donor. The sequenced sample was PBMCs, mostly from graft donor cells, obtained 180 days after TCRalphabeta/CD19-depleted stem cell transplant. The chain joins TRBV6-2 or TRBV6-3 to TRBJ1-1; D is unclear. This CDR3 reads CASQVGPHEAFF. CDR3 bases: TGTGCCAGCCAGGTAGGCCCCCATGAAGCTTTCTTT.